This T cell receptor beta chain originates from a study of metastatic and nonmetastatic thyroid tumors. As for the study in general: Repertoires of blood and of tissue (tumor or nodule) from malignant and benign thyroid patients were compared.

The CDR3 is 17 amino acids. V lost 5 bases to trimming and J lost 4 bases, with 24 bases between them. Per the germline V gene, CDR1 is MDHEN and CDR2 is SYDVKM. This clone showed up many times. Possible read error: a much larger clone is one base away. No patient received treatment before thyroid surgery. In the authors' workflow: Between-group CDR3 differences, defined by clinicopathological status, yielded a distant-metastasis classifier for papillary thyroid cancer. From the PCR reads, TCRdb re-called clones with MiXCR. V and J calls and clone size were set by TCRdb, not the authors. This table has just over 20,000 clones, roughly 12% appearing once.

This clonotype originated in a female donor with papillary thyroid cancer or a benign thyroid nodule (not recorded which). Some clones in this sample may be carry-over from other donors' samples. The specimen was blood. The chain has TRBV28 and TRBJ2-7, with D possibly matching TRBD2 (7 bases). This CDR3 is CASSDRTLAVGWYEQYF. CDR3 bases: TGTGCCAGCAGTGACAGGACGCTAGCGGTTGGGTGGTACGAGCAGTACTTC. The variable domain in full, with the rest retrieved from reference TRBV28 and TRBJ2-7, is DVKVTQSSRYLVKRTGEKVFLECVQDMDHENMFWYRQDPGLGLRLIYFSYDVKMKEKGDIPEGYSVSREKKERFSLILESASTNQTSMYLCASSDRTLAVGWYEQYFGPGTRLTVT.